The sample holds one count of the clone carrying this T cell receptor (beta chain). Its antigen is not known. The library came from three nested PCR rounds adapted from ARM-PCR protocols. TCRdb reanalysed the multiplex PCR reads using MiXCR and keeps one entry per CDR3 protein. Here the sample spans some 73,000 distinct CDR3 sequences, about 82% being singletons. Germline V CDR1 and CDR2: MDHEN, SYDVKM. This CDR3 contains 16 residues. The germline V and J ends were trimmed by 1 base and 4 bases, with 15 bases remaining between them. These data are taken from a study of tumor and adjacent non-tumor tissue in lung cancer. Overall study: Patients were aged roughly 30 to 76, about ten men and about five women, stage I to III. Study-level points and caveats: Normal lung showed higher cumulative top 100 clone frequency than tumor. Tumor TCR diversity, when higher, was linked to shorter survival.

This sample's RNA came from whole unsorted tissue. This non-tumor lung sample came from over 3 cm beyond the tumor edge. Chemotherapy-naive patients with new lung cancer underwent thoracic surgery in China, August–late 2014. The TCR originated in a man aged 60-69 years with non-small cell lung cancer. Sequences were obtained from distant non-tumor lung tissue. The rearrangement uses TRBV28 and TRBJ2-3; D not certain. CDR3 protein: CASSLYTWIGSDTQYF. Written as DNA, the CDR3 is TGTGCCAGCAGTTTATACACCTGGATAGGGTCAGATACGCAGTATTTT. Together with reference TRBV28 and TRBJ2-3, the CDR3 gives the full variable domain: DVKVTQSSRYLVKRTGEKVFLECVQDMDHENMFWYRQDPGLGLRLIYFSYDVKMKEKGDIPEGYSVSREKKERFSLILESASTNQTSMYLCASSLYTWIGSDTQYFGPGTRLTVL.